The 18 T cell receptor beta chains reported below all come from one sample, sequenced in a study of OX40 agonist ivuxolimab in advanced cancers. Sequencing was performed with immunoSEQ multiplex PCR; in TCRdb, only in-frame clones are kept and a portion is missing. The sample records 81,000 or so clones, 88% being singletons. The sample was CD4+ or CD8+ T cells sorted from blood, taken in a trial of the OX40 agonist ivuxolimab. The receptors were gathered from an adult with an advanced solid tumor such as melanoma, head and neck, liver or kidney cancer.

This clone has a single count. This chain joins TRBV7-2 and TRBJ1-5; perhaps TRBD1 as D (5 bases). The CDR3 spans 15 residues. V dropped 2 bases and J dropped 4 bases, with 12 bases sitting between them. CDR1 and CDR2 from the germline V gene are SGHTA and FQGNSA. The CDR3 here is CASSLWGDENQPQHF. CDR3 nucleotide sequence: TGTGCCAGCAGCTTATGGGGGGACGAAAATCAGCCCCAGCATTTT.

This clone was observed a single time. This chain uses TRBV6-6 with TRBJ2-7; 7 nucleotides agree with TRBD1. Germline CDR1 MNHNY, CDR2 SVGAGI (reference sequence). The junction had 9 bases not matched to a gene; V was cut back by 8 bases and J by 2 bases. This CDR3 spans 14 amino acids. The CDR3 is CASRGRDSPYEQYF. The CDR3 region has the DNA TGTGCCAGCCGAGGACGGGACAGCCCCTACGAGCAGTACTTC.

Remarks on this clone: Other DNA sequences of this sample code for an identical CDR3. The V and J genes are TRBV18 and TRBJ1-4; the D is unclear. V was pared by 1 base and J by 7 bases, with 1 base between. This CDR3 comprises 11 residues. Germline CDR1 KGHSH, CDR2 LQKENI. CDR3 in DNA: TGTGCCAGCTCACCACGTGAAAAACTGTTTTTT. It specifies CASSPREKLFF. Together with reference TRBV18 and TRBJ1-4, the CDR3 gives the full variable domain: NAGVMQNPRHLVRRRGQEARLRCSPMKGHSHVYWYRQLPEEGLKFMVYLQKENIIDESGMPKERFSAEFPKEGPSILRIQQVVRGDSAAYFCASSPREKLFFGSGTQLSVL.

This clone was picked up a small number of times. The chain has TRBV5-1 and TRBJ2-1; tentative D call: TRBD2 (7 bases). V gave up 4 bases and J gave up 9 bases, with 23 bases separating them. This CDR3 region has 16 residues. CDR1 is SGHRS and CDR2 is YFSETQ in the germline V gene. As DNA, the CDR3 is TGCGCCAGCAGCAGGACTAGTGGGGGCCGCCCCGCTGAGCAGTTCTTC. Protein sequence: CASSRTSGGRPAEQFF.

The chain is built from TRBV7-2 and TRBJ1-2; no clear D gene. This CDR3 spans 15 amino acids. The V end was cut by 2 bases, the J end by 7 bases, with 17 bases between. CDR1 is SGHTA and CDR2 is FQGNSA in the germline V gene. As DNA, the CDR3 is TGTGCCAGCAGCTTAAGGCTGGTTAGCCCTCCTGGCTACACCTTC. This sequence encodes CASSLRLVSPPGYTF.

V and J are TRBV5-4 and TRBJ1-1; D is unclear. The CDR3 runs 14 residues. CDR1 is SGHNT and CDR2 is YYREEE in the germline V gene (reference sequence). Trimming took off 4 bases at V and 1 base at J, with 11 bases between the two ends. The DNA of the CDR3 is TGTGCCAGCAGCCGCCAGGCTCGGAACACTGAAGCTTTCTTT. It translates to CASSRQARNTEAFF.

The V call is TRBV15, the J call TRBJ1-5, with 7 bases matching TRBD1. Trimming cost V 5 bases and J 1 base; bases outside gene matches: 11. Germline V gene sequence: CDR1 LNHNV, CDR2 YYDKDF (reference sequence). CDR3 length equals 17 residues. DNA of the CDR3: TGTGCCACCAGCCCCCGGCCAGGGGGTGGCAGCAATCAGCCCCAGCATTTT. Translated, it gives CATSPRPGGGSNQPQHF.

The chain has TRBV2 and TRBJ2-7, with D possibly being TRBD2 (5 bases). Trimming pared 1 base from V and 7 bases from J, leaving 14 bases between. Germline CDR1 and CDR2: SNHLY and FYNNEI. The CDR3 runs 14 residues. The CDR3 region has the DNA TGTGCCAGCAGTGAAGACCGGTTTTCGGGGGAGCAGTACTTC. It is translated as CASSEDRFSGEQYF. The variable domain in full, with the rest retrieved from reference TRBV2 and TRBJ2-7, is EPEVTQTPSHQVTQMGQEVILRCVPISNHLYFYWYRQILGQKVEFLVSFYNNEISEKSEIFDDQFSVERPDGSNFTLKIRSTKLEDSAMYFCASSEDRFSGEQYFGPGTRLTVT.

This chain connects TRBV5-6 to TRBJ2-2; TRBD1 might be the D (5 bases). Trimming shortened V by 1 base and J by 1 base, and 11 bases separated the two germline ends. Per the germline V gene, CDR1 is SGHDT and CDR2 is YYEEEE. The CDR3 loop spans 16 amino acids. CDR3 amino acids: CASSLWGRLNTGELFF. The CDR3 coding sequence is TGTGCCAGCAGCTTGTGGGGCAGGTTGAACACCGGGGAGCTGTTTTTT.

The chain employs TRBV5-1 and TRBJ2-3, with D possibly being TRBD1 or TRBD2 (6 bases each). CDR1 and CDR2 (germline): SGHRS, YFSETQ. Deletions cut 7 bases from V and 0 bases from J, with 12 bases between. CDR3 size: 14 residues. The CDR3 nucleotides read TGCGCCAGCGGGGAAGGGGGGAGCACAGATACGCAGTATTTT. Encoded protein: CASGEGGSTDTQYF.

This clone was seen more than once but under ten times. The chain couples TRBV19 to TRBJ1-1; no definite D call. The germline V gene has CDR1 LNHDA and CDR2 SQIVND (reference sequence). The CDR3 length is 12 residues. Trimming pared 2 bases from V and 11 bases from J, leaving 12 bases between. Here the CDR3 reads CASSITRDEAFF. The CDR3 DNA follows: TGTGCCAGTAGTATAACAAGGGATGAGGCTTTCTTT.

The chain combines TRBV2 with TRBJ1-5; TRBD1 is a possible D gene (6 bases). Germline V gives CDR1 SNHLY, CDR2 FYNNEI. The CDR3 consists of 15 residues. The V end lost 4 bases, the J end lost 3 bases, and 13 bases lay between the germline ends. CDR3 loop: CASSVGQTFNQPQHF. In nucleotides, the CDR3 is TGTGCCAGCAGTGTCGGACAGACTTTCAATCAGCCCCAGCATTTT.

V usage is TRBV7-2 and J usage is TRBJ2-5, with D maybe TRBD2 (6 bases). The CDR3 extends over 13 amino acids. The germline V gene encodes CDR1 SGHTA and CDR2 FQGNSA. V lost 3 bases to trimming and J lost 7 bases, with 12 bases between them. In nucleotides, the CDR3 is TGTGCCAGCAGCTTCGGACTACCCGGGACCCAGTACTTC. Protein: CASSFGLPGTQYF.

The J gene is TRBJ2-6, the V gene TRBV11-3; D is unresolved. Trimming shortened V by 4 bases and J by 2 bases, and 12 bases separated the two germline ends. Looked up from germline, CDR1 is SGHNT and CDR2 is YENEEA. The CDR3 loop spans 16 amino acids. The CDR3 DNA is TGTGCCAGCAGCTCCCCTCACTTGCCTGGGGCCAACGTCCTGACTTTC. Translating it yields CASSSPHLPGANVLTF.

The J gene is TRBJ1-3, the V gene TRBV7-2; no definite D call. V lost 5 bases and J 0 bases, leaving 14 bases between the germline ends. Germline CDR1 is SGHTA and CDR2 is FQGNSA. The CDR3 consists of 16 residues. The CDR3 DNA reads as TGTGCCAGCAGCCCCCCGGGCTCAAGCTCTGGAAACACCATATATTTT. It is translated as CASSPPGSSSGNTIYF. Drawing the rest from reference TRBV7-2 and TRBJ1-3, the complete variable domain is GAGVSQSPSNKVTEKGKDVELRCDPISGHTALYWYRQSLGQGLEFLIYFQGNSAPDKSGLPSDRFSAERTGGSVSTLTIQRTQQEDSAVYLCASSPPGSSSGNTIYFGEGSWLTVV.

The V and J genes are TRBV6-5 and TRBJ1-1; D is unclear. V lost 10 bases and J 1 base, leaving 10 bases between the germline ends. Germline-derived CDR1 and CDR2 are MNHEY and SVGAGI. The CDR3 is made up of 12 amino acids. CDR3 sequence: CATADRNTEAFF. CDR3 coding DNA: TGTGCCACCGCCGACCGGAACACTGAAGCTTTCTTT.

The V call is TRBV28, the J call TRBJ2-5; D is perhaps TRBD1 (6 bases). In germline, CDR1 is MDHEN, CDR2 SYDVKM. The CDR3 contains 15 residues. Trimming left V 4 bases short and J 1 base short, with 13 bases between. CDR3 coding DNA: TGTGCCAGCAGTTATGATTGGACAGCCCAAGAGACCCAGTACTTC. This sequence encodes CASSYDWTAQETQYF.

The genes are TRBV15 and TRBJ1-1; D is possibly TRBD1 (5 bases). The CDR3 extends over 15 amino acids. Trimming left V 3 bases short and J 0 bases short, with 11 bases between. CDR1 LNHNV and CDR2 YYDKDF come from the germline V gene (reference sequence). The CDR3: CATSRARAMNTEAFF. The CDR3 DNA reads TGTGCCACCAGCAGGGCCAGGGCAATGAACACTGAAGCTTTCTTT. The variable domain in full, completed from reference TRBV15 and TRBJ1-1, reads DAMVIQNPRYQVTQFGKPVTLSCSQTLNHNVMYWYQQKSSQAPKLLFHYYDKDFNNEADTPDNFQSRRPNTSFCFLDIRSPGLGDTAMYLCATSRARAMNTEAFFGQGTRLTVV.